This T cell receptor (beta chain) emerged from a study of blood T cell repertoires in COVID-19. About the study: Italy, Spain and the United States were the sources of the convalescent and acute COVID-19 samples. From T cells, B-cell-depleted T cells, or PBMCs came the material, which was cDNA or gDNA.

Original handling: Using reference gene primer amplification, nucleated cell counts were estimated. Assay used: immunoSEQ multiplex PCR; TCRdb lists only in-frame clones, some missing. V, J and clone size were drawn from that table, and D and trimming were deduced from the DNA. The data hold fewer than 200,000 clones, with 80% to 90% observed a single time. Per the germline V gene, CDR1 is ENHRY and CDR2 is SYGVKD. Trimming shortened V by 8 bases and J by 0 bases, and 17 bases separated the two germline ends. CDR3 size: 16 residues. This TCR was sampled from a man aged 40-49 years who had recovered from COVID-19. The sequencing sample was made of peripheral blood. The V and J genes are TRBV10-3 and TRBJ2-1; the D gene is possibly TRBD1 (5 bases). The CDR3 reads CAISDLDSISYNEQFF. The CDR3 nucleotides are TGTGCCATCTCGGATTTAGACAGCATCTCCTACAATGAGCAGTTCTTC.